What follows is one TCR beta chain and its context. Its antigen remains unidentified. CDR3 length: 15 amino acids. V was shortened by 0 bases and J by 8 bases, with 16 bases between the two germline ends. Germline CDR1 and CDR2: LGHNA and YSLEER. This sample was taken from a study of memory CD4+ T cells and cytomegalovirus serostatus. Findings and limits, study-wide: The CMV-associated TCR signature appears largely within the CD4+ memory repertoire.

Method: immunoSEQ multiplex PCR; TCRdb's copy keeps in-frame clones and lacks some. The table has some 56,000 clones, around 80% seen once. Single viable CD3+CD4+CD8-CD45RO+ cells were sorted as the memory CD4+ T cells. V usage is TRBV4-3 and J usage is TRBJ1-2; TRBD1 might be the D (5 bases). The TCR comes from an adult in good health and CMV-seronegative. Sequences were obtained from memory CD4+ T cells from blood. The CDR3 reads CASSQDFGGSGGYTF. The CDR3 bases are TGCGCCAGCAGCCAAGATTTCGGGGGTAGTGGAGGCTACACCTTC.